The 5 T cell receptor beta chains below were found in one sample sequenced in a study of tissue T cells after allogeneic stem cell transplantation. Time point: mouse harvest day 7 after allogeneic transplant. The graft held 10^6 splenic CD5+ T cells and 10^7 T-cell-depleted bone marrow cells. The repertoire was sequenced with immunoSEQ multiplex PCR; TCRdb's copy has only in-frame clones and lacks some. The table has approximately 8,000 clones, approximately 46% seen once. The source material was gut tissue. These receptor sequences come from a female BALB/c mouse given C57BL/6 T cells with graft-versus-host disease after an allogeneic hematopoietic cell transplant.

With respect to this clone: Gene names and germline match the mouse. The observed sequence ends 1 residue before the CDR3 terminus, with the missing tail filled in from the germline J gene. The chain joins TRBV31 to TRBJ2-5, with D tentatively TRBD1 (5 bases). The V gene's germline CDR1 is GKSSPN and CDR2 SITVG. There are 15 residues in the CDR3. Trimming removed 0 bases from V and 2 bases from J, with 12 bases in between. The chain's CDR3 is CAWSLPGKGQDTQYF. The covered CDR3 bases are TGTGCCTGGAGTCTCCCAGGGAAGGGCCAAGACACCCAGTAC.

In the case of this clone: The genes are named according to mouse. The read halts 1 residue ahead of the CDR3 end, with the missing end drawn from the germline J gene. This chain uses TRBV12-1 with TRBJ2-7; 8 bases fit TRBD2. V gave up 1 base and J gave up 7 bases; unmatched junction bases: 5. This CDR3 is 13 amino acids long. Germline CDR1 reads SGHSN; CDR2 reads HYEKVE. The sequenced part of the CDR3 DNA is TGTGCCAGCTCTCTGGGGGGGCGCGGGGAACAGTAC. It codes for CASSLGGRGEQY. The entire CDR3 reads CASSLGGRGEQYF.

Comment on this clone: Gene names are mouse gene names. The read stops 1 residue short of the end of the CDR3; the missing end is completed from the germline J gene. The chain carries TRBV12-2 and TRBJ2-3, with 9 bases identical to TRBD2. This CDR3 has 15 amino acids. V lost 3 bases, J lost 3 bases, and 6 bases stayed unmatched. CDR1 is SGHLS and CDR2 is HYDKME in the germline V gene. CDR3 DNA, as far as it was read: TGTGCCAGCTCTTTATGGGGGGGCATCGCAGAAACGCTGTAT. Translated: CASSLWGGIAETLY. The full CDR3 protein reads CASSLWGGIAETLYF.

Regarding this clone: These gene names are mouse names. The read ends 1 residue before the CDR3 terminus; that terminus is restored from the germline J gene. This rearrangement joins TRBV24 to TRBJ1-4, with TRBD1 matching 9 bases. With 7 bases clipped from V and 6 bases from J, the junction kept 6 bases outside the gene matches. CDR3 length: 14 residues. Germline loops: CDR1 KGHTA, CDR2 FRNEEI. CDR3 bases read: TGTGCCAGCATCGAGACAGGGGGAGACGAAAGATTATTT. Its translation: CASIETGGDERLF. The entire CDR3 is CASIETGGDERLFF.

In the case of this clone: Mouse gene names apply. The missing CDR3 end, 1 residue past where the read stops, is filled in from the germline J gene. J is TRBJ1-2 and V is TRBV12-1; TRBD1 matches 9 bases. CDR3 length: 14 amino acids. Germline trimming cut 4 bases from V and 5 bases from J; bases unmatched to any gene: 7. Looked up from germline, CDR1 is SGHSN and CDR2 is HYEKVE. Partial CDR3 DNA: TGTGCCAGCTCCCGGGACAGGGCGAGGTCCGACTACACC. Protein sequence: CASSRDRARSDYT. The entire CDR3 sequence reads CASSRDRARSDYTF.